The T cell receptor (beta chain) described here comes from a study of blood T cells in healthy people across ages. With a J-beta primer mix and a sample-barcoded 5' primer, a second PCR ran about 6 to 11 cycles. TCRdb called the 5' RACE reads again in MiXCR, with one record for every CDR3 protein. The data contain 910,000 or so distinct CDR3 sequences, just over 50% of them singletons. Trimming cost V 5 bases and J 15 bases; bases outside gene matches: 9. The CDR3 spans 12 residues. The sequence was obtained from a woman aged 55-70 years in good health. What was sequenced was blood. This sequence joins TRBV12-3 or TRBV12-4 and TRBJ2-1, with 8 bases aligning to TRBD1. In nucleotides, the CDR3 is TGTGCCAGCAGTGTCCATGGGACAGGACCGTTCTTC. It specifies CASSVHGTGPFF.